This T cell receptor beta chain was identified in a study of T cell responses to AZD1222 COVID-19 vaccine. General study findings and limits: The peak T cell response came first, and repertoires were sampled only after it.

Assay: immunoSEQ multiplex PCR; the TCRdb copy retains only in-frame clones and omits some. This repertoire shows some 200,000 clones, over 85% found once; its top ten account for 3.6%. This clone was detected a few times. Its matching antigen is unknown. This CDR3 contains 14 residues. Germline CDR1 and CDR2: SGDLS and YYNGEE. The V segment lost 5 bases and the J segment 9 bases; nucleotides outside the gene matches: 10. This chain uses TRBV9 with TRBJ2-1; TRBD2 matches 8 bases. The specimen was peripheral blood, collected 28 days after the second dose of the MenACWY control vaccine. This TCR derives from an adult who received the MenACWY meningococcal vaccine as a control. CDR3 loop: CASRQASGSSEQFF. CDR3 nucleotides: TGTGCCAGCAGACAGGCTAGCGGGTCGAGTGAGCAGTTCTTC.